This entry describes one T cell receptor beta chain. Antigen: not known. The assay was immunoSEQ multiplex PCR, and TCRdb's table has in-frame clones only and misses some. The sample lists around 120,000 clones, 84% occurring once. Analyses pooled second doses at about 4 or about 12 weeks. The data belong to a study of T cell responses to AZD1222 COVID-19 vaccine. Study results and limitations: Spike-specific TCR breadth rose after two AZD1222 doses, and depth rose as well.

The specimen was peripheral blood, collected 28 days after the second AZD1222 dose. The sequence derives from an adult who received the AZD1222 COVID-19 vaccine.

The CDR3 protein is CASSLNTGELFF. The CDR3 DNA sequence: TGTGCCAGCAGTCTCAACACCGGGGAGCTGTTTTTT. The chain is built from TRBV27 and TRBJ2-2, with no clear D. V was trimmed by 5 bases and J by 2 bases, leaving 3 bases between them. Germline V CDR1 and CDR2: MNHEY, SMNVEV (reference sequence). This CDR3 is 12 amino acids long.